This entry lists 18 T cell receptor beta chains sequenced from one sample in a study of cytomegalovirus exposure and HLA in healthy donors. Researchers ran the PCR with 60 Vbeta and 13 Jbeta primers. Profiled with immunoSEQ multiplex PCR; TCRdb holds only in-frame clones, not every one. The table includes some 210,000 clones, about three quarters detected once. The source material was PBMCs. These receptors were obtained from a woman in her thirties in good health and CMV-seropositive.

Concerning this clone itself: The same CDR3 is also encoded by other DNA sequences in this sample. CDR3 protein: CASSLVPGKGFDTGELFF. In DNA form, the CDR3 reads TGTGCCAGCAGCCTAGTACCAGGGAAGGGATTCGACACCGGGGAGCTGTTTTTT. The V call is TRBV7-9, the J call TRBJ2-2; weak D call: TRBD1 (5 bases). Germline CDR1 SEHNR, CDR2 FQNEAQ (reference sequence). The CDR3 contains 18 residues. The V end lost 5 bases, the J end lost 3 bases, and 22 bases lay between the germline ends.

The V gene is TRBV28, the J gene TRBJ2-3; TRBD1 aligns across 11 bases. The CDR3 is 16 residues long. The germline V gene encodes CDR1 MDHEN and CDR2 SYDVKM. V shed 4 bases, J shed 3 bases, and the junction held 6 bases outside the gene matches. The CDR3 nucleotides read TGTGCCAGCAGTTCCGGGACAGGGGGTTATACAGATACGCAGTATTTT. Its protein is CASSSGTGGYTDTQYF.

The rearrangement links TRBV30 to TRBJ2-7; TRBD2 might be the D (6 bases). Trimming removed 1 base at V and 1 base at J, with 8 bases between. Germline V gene lookup returns CDR1 GTSNPN and CDR2 SVGIG (reference sequence). The CDR3 contains 13 residues. CDR3 bases: TGTGCCTGGAGTGGGGACTGGTCCTACGAGCAGTACTTC. This codes for CAWSGDWSYEQYF.

The chain combines TRBV25-1 with TRBJ1-1; weak D call: TRBD1 (5 bases). V was clipped by 5 bases and J by 3 bases, with 13 bases between them. The CDR3 contains 14 residues. Germline V CDR1 and CDR2: MGHDK, SYGVNS. The chain's CDR3 is CASSMQGGYTEAFF. DNA of the CDR3: TGTGCCAGCAGTATGCAGGGAGGGTACACTGAAGCTTTCTTT.

This clone was counted a few times. The chain recombines TRBV6-5 with TRBJ1-3; TRBD1 agrees at 7 bases. The V gene end was trimmed by 3 bases and the J gene end by 3 bases; junction bases not matched to a gene: 5. Germline V gene data show CDR1 as MNHEY and CDR2 as SVGAGI. The CDR3 sequence is 15 residues long. The CDR3 DNA reads TGTGCCAGCAGTTATGGGACAGCCTTTGGAAACACCATATATTTT. Its protein product is CASSYGTAFGNTIYF.

The rearrangement links TRBV7-6 to TRBJ1-2; D is perhaps TRBD1 (6 bases). The CDR3 extends over 13 amino acids. Trimming removed 1 base at V and 7 bases at J, with 10 bases between. Germline V gene sequence: CDR1 SGHVS, CDR2 FNYEAQ. For the CDR3, the DNA is TGTGCCAGCAGCTTAGATTCCAGGGGTGGCTACACCTTC. Amino acid sequence: CASSLDSRGGYTF.

J is TRBJ2-1 and V is TRBV5-8; D unresolved. The CDR3 has 12 amino acids. Per germline, CDR1 SGHTS and CDR2 YDEGEE. V lost 7 bases and J 4 bases, leaving 9 bases between the germline ends. The CDR3 DNA is TGTGCCAGCTCGTCAGGTTACAATGAGCAGTTCTTC. Its protein product is CASSSGYNEQFF.

The rearrangement joins TRBV7-8 to TRBJ1-2, with a tentative D call TRBD1 (5 bases). This CDR3 has 16 residues. Germline CDR1 and CDR2: SGHVS and FQNEAQ. Trimming took off 1 base at V and 5 bases at J, with 17 bases between the two ends. DNA for the CDR3: TGTGCCAGCAGCTTAGATGGCCAGGGATTTGGTTATGGCTACACCTTC. As protein: CASSLDGQGFGYGYTF.

The chain joins TRBV2 to TRBJ1-2; 8 bases agree with TRBD1. CDR3 length: 17 residues. Germline CDR1 and CDR2: SNHLY and FYNNEI. Trimming at V came to 7 bases and at J to 2 bases, leaving 15 bases not matched to a gene. The CDR3 bases are TGTGCCAGCACCCCCCCCAGGGGGCAGGAGCGGAACTATGGCTACACCTTC. As protein: CASTPPRGQERNYGYTF.

The V and J genes are TRBV2 and TRBJ2-3; D gene ambiguous. CDR1 and CDR2 from the germline V gene are SNHLY and FYNNEI. CDR3 size: 12 residues. Trimming took off 3 bases at V and 4 bases at J, with 5 bases between the two ends. As DNA, the CDR3 is TGTGCCAGCAGTGACAGATCAGATACGCAGTATTTT. This encodes CASSDRSDTQYF. The full variable domain, with the rest looked up from reference TRBV2 and TRBJ2-3, is EPEVTQTPSHQVTQMGQEVILRCVPISNHLYFYWYRQILGQKVEFLVSFYNNEISEKSEIFDDQFSVERPDGSNFTLKIRSTKLEDSAMYFCASSDRSDTQYFGPGTRLTVL.

The chain is built from TRBV28 and TRBJ2-2; tentatively, D is TRBD1 (5 bases). The CDR3 runs 15 residues. V gave up 4 bases and J gave up 4 bases, with 13 bases separating them. Per the germline V gene, CDR1 is MDHEN and CDR2 is SYDVKM. DNA of the CDR3: TGTGCCAGCAGTTCCCGCGACAGAAGCACCGGGGAGCTGTTTTTT. Protein product: CASSSRDRSTGELFF. The full variable domain, in which reference TRBV28 and TRBJ2-2 provide the parts outside the CDR3, is DVKVTQSSRYLVKRTGEKVFLECVQDMDHENMFWYRQDPGLGLRLIYFSYDVKMKEKGDIPEGYSVSREKKERFSLILESASTNQTSMYLCASSSRDRSTGELFFGEGSRLTVL.

The chain employs TRBV5-8 and TRBJ2-1, with D uncertain. Germline-derived CDR1 and CDR2 are SGHTS and YDEGEE. Trimming removed 4 bases from V and 8 bases from J, with 7 bases in between. CDR3 length equals 11 residues. The CDR3 region is CASSVFYEQFF. CDR3 in DNA: TGTGCCAGCAGCGTGTTCTATGAGCAGTTCTTC.

The V gene is TRBV2, the J gene TRBJ2-1; 10 bases are shared with TRBD2. The CDR3 spans 14 residues. Germline CDR1 SNHLY, CDR2 FYNNEI. V shed 5 bases, J shed 5 bases, and the junction held 3 bases outside the gene matches. CDR3: CASSIGTSDNEQFF. In DNA form, the CDR3 reads TGTGCCAGCAGTATCGGGACTAGCGACAATGAGCAGTTCTTC.

The chain employs TRBV28 and TRBJ1-5; 8 bases are shared with TRBD1. The CDR3 sequence is 14 residues long. Germline V gene data show CDR1 as MDHEN and CDR2 as SYDVKM. V was clipped by 1 base and J by 5 bases; unmatched bases: 1. CDR3 amino acids: CASSLFRGHQPQHF. CDR3 in DNA: TGTGCCAGCAGTTTATTCAGGGGGCATCAGCCCCAGCATTTT.

This clone has only one observation. This chain joins TRBV4-2 and TRBJ2-5, with a tentative D call TRBD2 (5 bases). The germline V gene has CDR1 LGHNA and CDR2 YNFKEQ. Trimming left V 4 bases short and J 5 bases short, with 11 bases between. The CDR3 is 13 residues long. CDR3 amino acids: CASSRSRRETQYF. The CDR3 nucleotides are TGTGCCAGCAGCCGGAGTCGGAGGGAGACCCAGTACTTC.

The chain is built from TRBV5-1 and TRBJ2-1, with D possibly being TRBD2 (6 bases). The germline gives CDR1 SGHRS, CDR2 YFSETQ. This CDR3 is built from 14 residues. Trimming pared 4 bases from V and 8 bases from J, leaving 16 bases between. As DNA, the CDR3 is TGCGCCAGCAGCCCCCCGGGACTCAGGGATGAGCAGTTCTTC. Encoded protein: CASSPPGLRDEQFF.

CDR3 protein: CASSLGGQGHGYTF. The CDR3 DNA sequence: TGTGCCAGCAGCTTAGGAGGACAGGGGCACGGCTACACCTTC. This chain connects TRBV7-6 to TRBJ1-2; 9 nucleotides agree with TRBD1. The CDR3 is 14 amino acids. Trimming removed 1 base from V and 8 bases from J; junction bases left unmatched: 5. CDR1 SGHVS and CDR2 FNYEAQ come from the germline V gene.

The rearrangement uses TRBV9 and TRBJ1-4; unclear D gene. Trimming left V 0 bases short and J 3 bases short, with 12 bases between. Germline CDR1 is SGDLS and CDR2 is YYNGEE. This CDR3 has 16 residues. Here the CDR3 DNA reads TGTGCCAGCAGCGTAGATCAGGCCGACCCTAATGAAAAACTGTTTTTT. This gives the protein CASSVDQADPNEKLFF.